This T cell receptor beta chain was sequenced in a study of CD8 T cells in ankylosing spondylitis. Looked up from germline, CDR1 is SGHTA and CDR2 is FQGNSA. The CDR3 totals 15 residues. V lost 1 base, J lost 7 bases, and 14 bases lay in between. Findings and limits, study-wide: Reported data indicate significant enrichment of disease-linked clones within matched ankylosing spondylitis synovial fluid. Disease-linked clones displayed a CD8+ phenotype and appeared relatively rarely in peripheral blood. Earlier work had already found some motif variants in reactive arthritis synovial fluid and blood. Roughly eight highly homologous variants made up a TCR beta motif that seemed to typify ankylosing spondylitis blood.

TCRdb redid the calling of the 5' RACE reads with MiXCR, one entry per CDR3 protein. The sample contains about 540,000 distinct CDR3 sequences, approximately 11% of which appear only once. Regarding this clonotype: The antigen is not known.

The sequenced sample consisted of blood, either unsorted or a sorted T cell fraction (not recorded which). The clonotype originates from a male donor with ankylosing spondylitis. The chain joins TRBV7-2 to TRBJ1-5, with no clear D. This CDR3 is CASSLENRRGQPQHF. The CDR3 coding sequence is TGTGCCAGCAGCTTAGAAAACAGACGAGGGCAGCCCCAGCATTTT.